This T cell receptor beta chain was recorded in a study of beta chain features in type 1 diabetes. Sequencing targeted expressed TCRB transcripts, as all isolated RNA had been reverse transcribed. Profiling relied on immunoSEQ multiplex PCR, and the TCRdb table lists in-frame clones only, not all of them. The sample comprises tens of thousands of clones, approximately 51% of which are singletons, and 0.25% rests with the top ten. The germline CDR1 and CDR2 sequences are MNHEY and SVGAGI. V gave up 7 bases and J gave up 2 bases; unmatched junction bases: 4. The CDR3 has 13 amino acids. The J gene is TRBJ1-2, the V gene TRBV6-5; 7 bases fit TRBD1. The sequence was obtained from a woman aged 25 to 39 in good health. Sequenced material: stem cell memory CD4+ T cells from blood. CDR3 in DNA: TGTGCCAGCACCCCGGACAGGAACTATGGCTACACCTTC. Residues: CASTPDRNYGYTF.